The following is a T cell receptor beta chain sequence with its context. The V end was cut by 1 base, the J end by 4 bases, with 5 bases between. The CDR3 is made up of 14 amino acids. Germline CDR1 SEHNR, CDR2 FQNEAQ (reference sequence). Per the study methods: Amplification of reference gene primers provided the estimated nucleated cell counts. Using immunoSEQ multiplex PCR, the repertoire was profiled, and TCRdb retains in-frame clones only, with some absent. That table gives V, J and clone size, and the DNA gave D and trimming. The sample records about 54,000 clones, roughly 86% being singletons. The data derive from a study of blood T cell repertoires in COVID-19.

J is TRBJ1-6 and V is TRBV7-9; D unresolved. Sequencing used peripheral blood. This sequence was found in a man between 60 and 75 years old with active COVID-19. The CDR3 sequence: CASSLEQYNSPLHF. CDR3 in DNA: TGTGCCAGCAGCTTAGAACAGTATAATTCACCCCTCCACTTT.